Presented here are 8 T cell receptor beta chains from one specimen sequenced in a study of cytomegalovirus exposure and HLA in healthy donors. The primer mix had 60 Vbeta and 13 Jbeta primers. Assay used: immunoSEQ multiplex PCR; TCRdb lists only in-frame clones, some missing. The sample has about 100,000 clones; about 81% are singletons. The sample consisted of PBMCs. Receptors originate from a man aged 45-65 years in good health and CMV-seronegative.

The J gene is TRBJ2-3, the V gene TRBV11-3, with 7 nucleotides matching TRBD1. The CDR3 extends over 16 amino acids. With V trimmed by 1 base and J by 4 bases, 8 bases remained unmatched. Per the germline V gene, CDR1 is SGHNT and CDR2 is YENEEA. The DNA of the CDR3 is TGTGCCAGCAGCTTAGGGGGCAGGGGGTCGGCAGATACGCAGTATTTT. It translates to CASSLGGRGSADTQYF. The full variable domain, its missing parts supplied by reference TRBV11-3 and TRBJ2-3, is EAGVVQSPRYKIIEKKQPVAFWCNPISGHNTLYWYLQNLGQGPELLIRYENEEAVDDSQLPKDRFSAERLKGVDSTLKIQPAELGDSAVYLCASSLGGRGSADTQYFGPGTRLTVL.

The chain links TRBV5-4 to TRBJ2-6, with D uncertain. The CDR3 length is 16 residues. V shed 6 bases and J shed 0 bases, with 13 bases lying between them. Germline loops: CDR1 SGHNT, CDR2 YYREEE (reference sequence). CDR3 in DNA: TGTGCCAGCACCGGAGAGTCGGGCTCTGGGGCCAACGTCCTGACTTTC. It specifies CASTGESGSGANVLTF.

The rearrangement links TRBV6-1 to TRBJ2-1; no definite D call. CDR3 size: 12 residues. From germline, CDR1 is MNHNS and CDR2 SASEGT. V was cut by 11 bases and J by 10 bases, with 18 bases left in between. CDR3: CAGHRGREEQFF. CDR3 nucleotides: TGTGCCGGCCATCGCGGTCGCGAGGAGCAGTTCTTC.

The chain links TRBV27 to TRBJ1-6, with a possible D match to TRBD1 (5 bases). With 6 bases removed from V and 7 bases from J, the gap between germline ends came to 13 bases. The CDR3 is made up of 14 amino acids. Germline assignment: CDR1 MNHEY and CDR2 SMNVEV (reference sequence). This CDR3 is CASRQGSLNSPLHF. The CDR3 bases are TGTGCCAGCAGGCAGGGTTCACTAAATTCACCCCTCCACTTT.

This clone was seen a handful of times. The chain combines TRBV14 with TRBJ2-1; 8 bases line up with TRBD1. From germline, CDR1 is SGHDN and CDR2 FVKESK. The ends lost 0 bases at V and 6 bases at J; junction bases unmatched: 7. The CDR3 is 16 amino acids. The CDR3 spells CASSQDWGQVSNEQFF. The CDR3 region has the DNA TGTGCCAGCAGCCAAGATTGGGGACAGGTGTCCAATGAGCAGTTCTTC.

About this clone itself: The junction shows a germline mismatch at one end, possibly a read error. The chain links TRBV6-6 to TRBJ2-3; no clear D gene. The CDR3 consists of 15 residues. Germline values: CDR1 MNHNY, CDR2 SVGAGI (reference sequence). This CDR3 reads CASSSPGPRPHRRNF. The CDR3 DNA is TGTGCCAGCAGTTCCCCCGGTCCGCGGCCTCACCGTAGGAATTTT.

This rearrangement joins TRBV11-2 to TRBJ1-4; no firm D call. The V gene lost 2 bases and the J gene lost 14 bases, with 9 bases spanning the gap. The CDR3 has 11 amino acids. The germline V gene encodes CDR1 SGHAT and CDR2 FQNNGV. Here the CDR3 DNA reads TGTGCCAGCAGCTTACGCTACAGCCTGTTTTTT. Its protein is CASSLRYSLFF.

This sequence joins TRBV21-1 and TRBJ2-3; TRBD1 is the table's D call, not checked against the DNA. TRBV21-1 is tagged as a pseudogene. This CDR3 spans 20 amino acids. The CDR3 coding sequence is TGTGCCAGCAGTAAAAGACAGGGCGGGACAGGGCGCCCCGGAACCTATACGCAGTATTTT. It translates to CASSKRQGGTGRPGTYTQYF.